The count of the clone carrying this T cell receptor (beta chain) is one. After extraction with the RNeasy kit, about 0.45 to 1 ug of the RNA was reverse transcribed using random hexamers. Across 54 Vbeta and 13 Jbeta, TCR beta CDR3 was amplified with immunoSEQ multiplex PCR. TCRdb analysed the immunoSEQ multiplex PCR reads with MiXCR anew, one entry per CDR3 protein. Among some 250,000 distinct CDR3 sequences listed, about 96% were seen once. In blood CD8+ and CD4+ T cells, TCR beta underwent sequencing. Negative isolation yielded the CD8+ and CD4+ T cells, while FACS enriched the TEMRA cells. There are 14 residues in the CDR3. V lost 5 bases and J lost 7; bases outside the gene matches: 8. CDR1 and CDR2 (germline): DFQATT, SNEGSKA (reference sequence). The data were taken from a study of CD8 T cells in Susac syndrome.

This TCR was recovered from a human donor with Susac syndrome. The chain combines TRBV20-1 with TRBJ1-5; 10 bases map to TRBD1. Sample: CD4+ T cells from PBMCs. The CDR3, as DNA: TGCAGTGCTTCCCGGGACAGGGGTTTCCAGCCCCAGCATTTT. This codes for CSASRDRGFQPQHF.